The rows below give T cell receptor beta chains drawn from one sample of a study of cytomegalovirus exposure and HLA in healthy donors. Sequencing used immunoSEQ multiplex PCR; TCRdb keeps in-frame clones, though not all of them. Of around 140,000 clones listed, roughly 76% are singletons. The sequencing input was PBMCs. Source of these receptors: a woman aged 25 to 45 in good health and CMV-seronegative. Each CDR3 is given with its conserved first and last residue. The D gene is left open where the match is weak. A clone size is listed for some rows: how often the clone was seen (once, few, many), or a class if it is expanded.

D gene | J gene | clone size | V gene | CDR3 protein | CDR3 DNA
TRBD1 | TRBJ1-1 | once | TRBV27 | CASRSISRGQDTEAFF | TGTGCCAGCAGATCTATCTCCAGGGGGCAGGACACTGAAGCTTTCTTT
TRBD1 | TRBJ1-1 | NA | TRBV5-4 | CASSRGQGVGMNTEAFF | TGTGCCAGCAGCCGGGGACAGGGGGTTGGGATGAACACTGAAGCTTTCTTT
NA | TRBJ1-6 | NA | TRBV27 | CASSLGSSNSPLHF | TGTGCCAGCAGTTTAGGGAGCTCTAATTCACCCCTCCACTTT
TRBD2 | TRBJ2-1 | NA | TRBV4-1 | CASSQDAAGGPYNEQFF | TGCGCCAGCAGCCAAGACGCAGCGGGGGGGCCCTACAATGAGCAGTTCTTC
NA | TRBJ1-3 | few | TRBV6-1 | CASSESGVAGNTIYF | TGTGCCAGCAGTGAATCAGGGGTGGCCGGAAACACCATATATTTT
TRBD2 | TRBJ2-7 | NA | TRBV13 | CASSLGGRAYEQYF | TGTGCCAGCAGCTTAGGGGGGAGGGCCTACGAGCAGTACTTC
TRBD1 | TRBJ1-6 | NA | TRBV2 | CASSSGTGSNSPLHF | TGTGCCAGCAGTTCCGGGACAGGGAGTAATTCACCCCTCCACTTT
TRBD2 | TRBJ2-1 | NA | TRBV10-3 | CAISDASGSSYNEQFF | TGTGCCATCAGTGACGCTAGCGGGAGCTCCTACAATGAGCAGTTCTTC
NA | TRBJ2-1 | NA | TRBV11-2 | CASSLARGSNEQFF | TGTGCCAGCAGCTTAGCCCGGGGGAGCAATGAGCAGTTCTTC
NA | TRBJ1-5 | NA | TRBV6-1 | CASSEAGGHQPQHF | TGTGCCAGCAGTGAAGCAGGGGGACATCAGCCCCAGCATTTT
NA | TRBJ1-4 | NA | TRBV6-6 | CASTESKSGFNEKLFF | TGTGCCAGCACCGAATCGAAATCGGGATTTAATGAAAAACTGTTTTTT
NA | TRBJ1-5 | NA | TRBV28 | CASSLRQDNQPQHF | TGTGCCAGCAGTTTGAGACAAGACAATCAGCCCCAGCATTTT
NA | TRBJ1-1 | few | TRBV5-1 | CASSLGQSGETEAFF | TGCGCCAGCAGCTTGGGACAGTCAGGGGAAACTGAAGCTTTCTTT
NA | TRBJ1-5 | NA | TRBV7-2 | CASSFDSSNQPQHF | TGTGCCAGCAGCTTTGACAGCAGCAATCAGCCCCAGCATTTT
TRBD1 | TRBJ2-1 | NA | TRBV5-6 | CASSFDRGETYNEQFF | TGTGCCAGCAGCTTTGACAGGGGCGAAACCTACAATGAGCAGTTCTTC
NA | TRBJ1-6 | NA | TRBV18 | CASSPDPGSGSPLHF | TGTGCCAGCTCACCAGATCCAGGCTCAGGGTCACCCCTCCACTTT
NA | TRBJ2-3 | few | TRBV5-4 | CASSLRLSLTDTQYF | TGTGCCAGCAGCTTGAGACTAAGCCTCACAGATACGCAGTATTTT
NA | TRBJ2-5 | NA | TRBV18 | CASSELSETQYF | TGTGCCAGCTCAGAGCTGTCGGAGACCCAGTACTTC
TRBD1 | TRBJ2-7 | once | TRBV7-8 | CASSYRTGIAGFSYEQYF | TGTGCCAGCAGCTATCGGACAGGGATTGCGGGCTTTTCCTACGAGCAGTACTTC
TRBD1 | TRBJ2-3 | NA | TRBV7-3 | CASSPGTGLGGTDTQYF | TGTGCCAGCAGCCCCGGGACAGGGCTAGGAGGCACAGATACGCAGTATTTT
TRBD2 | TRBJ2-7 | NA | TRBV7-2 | CASSLDSSAGGLVYEQYF | TGTGCCAGCAGCTTAGATTCTTCAGCGGGGGGGCTTGTGTACGAGCAGTACTTC
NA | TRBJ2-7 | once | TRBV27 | CASSVRTGGYEQYF | TGTGCCAGCAGCGTGCGAACAGGTGGCTACGAGCAGTACTTC
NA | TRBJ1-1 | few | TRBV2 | CASSGRVSPNTEAFF | TGTGCCAGCAGTGGGAGGGTCTCTCCGAACACTGAAGCTTTCTTT
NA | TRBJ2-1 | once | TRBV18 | CASSPRRAYNEQFF | TGTGCCAGCTCACCGAGAAGAGCCTACAATGAGCAGTTCTTC
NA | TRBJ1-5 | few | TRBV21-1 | CAGTGGVGSNQPQHF | TGTGCGGGGACTGGGGGGGTAGGTAGCAATCAGCCCCAGCATTTT
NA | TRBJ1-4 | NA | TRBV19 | CASSIGWGNEKLFF | TGTGCCAGTAGTATCGGTTGGGGCAACGAAAAACTGTTTTTT
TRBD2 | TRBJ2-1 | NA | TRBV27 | CASSQGLAGVGEQFF | TGTGCCAGCAGTCAGGGACTAGCGGGAGTGGGTGAGCAGTTCTTC
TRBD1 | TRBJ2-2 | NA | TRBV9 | CASSVSQGALTGELFF | TGTGCCAGCAGCGTTAGCCAGGGGGCGCTAACCGGGGAGCTGTTTTTT
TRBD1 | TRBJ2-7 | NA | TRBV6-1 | CASSAQPGTGSYEQYF | TGTGCCAGCAGTGCACAGCCCGGGACAGGGTCCTACGAGCAGTACTTC
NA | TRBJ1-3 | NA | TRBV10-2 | CASSEQHGNTIYF | TGCGCCAGCAGTGAACAGCATGGAAACACCATATATTTT
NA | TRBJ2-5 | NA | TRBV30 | CAWSVHRETQYF | TGTGCCTGGAGTGTCCACCGGGAGACCCAGTACTTC
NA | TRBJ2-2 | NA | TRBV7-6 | CASSVSPQGVTGELFF | TGTGCCAGCAGCGTAAGCCCACAGGGAGTCACCGGGGAGCTGTTTTTT
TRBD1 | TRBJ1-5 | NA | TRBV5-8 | CASSFSNRGQPQHF | TGTGCCAGCAGCTTTTCCAACAGGGGTCAGCCCCAGCATTTT
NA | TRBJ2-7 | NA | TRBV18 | CASSPFPLRSSYEQYF | TGTGCCAGCTCACCTTTCCCCCTGCGGTCCTCCTACGAGCAGTACTTC
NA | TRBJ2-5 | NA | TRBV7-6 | CASSPSGGRGQYF | TGTGCCAGCAGCCCGTCCGGCGGGCGTGGGCAGTACTTC
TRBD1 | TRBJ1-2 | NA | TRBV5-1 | CASSRDREVYTF | TGCGCCAGCAGCCGGGACAGGGAGGTCTACACCTTC
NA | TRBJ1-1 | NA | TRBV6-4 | CASSRLLNTEAFF | TGTGCCAGCAGTCGTCTTCTGAACACTGAAGCTTTCTTT
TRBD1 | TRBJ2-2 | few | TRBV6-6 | CASCGTGITLFF | TGTGCCAGCTGTGGGACAGGGATTACGCTGTTTTTT
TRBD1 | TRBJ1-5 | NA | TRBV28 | CASIHRGSNQPQHF | TGTGCCAGTATTCACAGGGGTAGCAATCAGCCCCAGCATTTT
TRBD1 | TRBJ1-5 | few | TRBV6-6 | CASSTGTGRNQPQHF | TGTGCCAGCAGTACCGGGACAGGCCGTAATCAGCCCCAGCATTTT
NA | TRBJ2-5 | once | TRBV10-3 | CAISESGGEETQYF | TGTGCCATCAGTGAGTCGGGGGGAGAAGAGACCCAGTACTTC
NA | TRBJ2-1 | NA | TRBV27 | CASSLSPRGIAIF | TGTGCCAGCAGTTTATCCCCCAGGGGCATCGCTATCTTC
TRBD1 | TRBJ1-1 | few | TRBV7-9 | CASSWGTAMNTEAFF | TGTGCCAGCAGCTGGGGGACAGCGATGAACACTGAAGCTTTCTTT
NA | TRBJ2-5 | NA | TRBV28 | CASSPTLAGETQYF | TGTGCCAGCAGTCCGACTTTGGCGGGAGAGACCCAGTACTTC
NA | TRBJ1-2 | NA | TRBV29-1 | CSVEGGRPYGYTF | TGCAGCGTTGAAGGGGGCAGACCATATGGCTACACCTTC
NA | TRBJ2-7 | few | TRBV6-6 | CASSLGGYEQYF | TGTGCCAGCAGCCTGGGGGGCTACGAGCAGTACTTC
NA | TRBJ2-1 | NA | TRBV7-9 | CASSLEPSSYNEQFF | TGTGCCAGCAGCTTAGAACCCAGCTCCTACAATGAGCAGTTCTTC
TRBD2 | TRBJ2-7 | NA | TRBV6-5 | CASRREGTTEQYF | TGTGCCAGCAGGAGGGAAGGGACTACCGAGCAGTACTTC
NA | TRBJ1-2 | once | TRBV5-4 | CASSRPPGEGNYGYTF | TGTGCCAGCAGCCGCCCACCAGGGGAGGGGAACTATGGCTACACCTTC
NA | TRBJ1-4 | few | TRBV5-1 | CASSLEQANEKLFF | TGCGCCAGCAGCTTGGAACAGGCTAATGAAAAACTGTTTTTT